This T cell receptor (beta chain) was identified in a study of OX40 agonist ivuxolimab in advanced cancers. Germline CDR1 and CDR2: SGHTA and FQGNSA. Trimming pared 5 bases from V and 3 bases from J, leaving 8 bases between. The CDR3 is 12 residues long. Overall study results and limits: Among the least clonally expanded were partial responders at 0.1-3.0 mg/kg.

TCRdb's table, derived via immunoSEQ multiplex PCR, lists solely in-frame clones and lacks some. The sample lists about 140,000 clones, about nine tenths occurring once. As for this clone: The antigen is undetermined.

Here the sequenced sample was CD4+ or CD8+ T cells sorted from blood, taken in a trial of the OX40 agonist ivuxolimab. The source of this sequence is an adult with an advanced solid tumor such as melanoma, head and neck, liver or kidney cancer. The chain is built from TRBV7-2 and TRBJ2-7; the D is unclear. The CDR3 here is CASSLDIYEQYF. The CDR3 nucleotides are TGTGCCAGCAGCCTCGACATCTACGAGCAGTACTTC.